The 8 T cell receptor beta chains in this list originate from one sample, sequenced in a study of lymphopenia after photon versus proton radiotherapy. Repertoires were generated with immunoSEQ multiplex PCR, while TCRdb's copy carries only in-frame clones and drops some. The sample holds 150,000 to 200,000 clones, approximately 91% seen once. The specimen was peripheral blood, collected from a patient treated with photon-based radiotherapy. The receptors were sampled from a man aged 45 to 65 with gastric cancer.

Of note for this clone: Mismatch with germline at one junction end may stem from a read error. The CDR3, as DNA: TGTGCCAGCACTTACGGGAGTGGCACAGATACGCAGTATTTT. This codes for CASTYGSGTDTQYF. The chain uses TRBV6-6 and TRBJ2-3; weak D call: TRBD2 (6 bases). The CDR3 runs 14 residues. CDR1 is MNHNY, CDR2 SVGAGI, per germline (reference sequence).

The chain links TRBV6-5 to TRBJ1-4; D is undetermined. The CDR3 is 14 residues long. Germline-derived CDR1 and CDR2 are MNHEY and SVGAGI. With 1 base removed from V and 6 bases from J, the gap between germline ends came to 9 bases. CDR3 bases: TGTGCCAGCAGTTACTACGGGCCTTATGAAAAACTGTTTTTT. This sequence encodes CASSYYGPYEKLFF.

This clone was detected a few times. This rearrangement joins TRBV7-9 to TRBJ1-3, with a weak D call TRBD1 (6 bases). This CDR3 region has 17 residues. Germline V lookup: CDR1 SEHNR, CDR2 FQNEAQ (reference sequence). V lost 3 bases to trimming and J lost 0 bases, with 15 bases between them. For the CDR3, the DNA is TGTGCCAGCAGCTTTCTACGGGACACCGTCTCTGGAAACACCATATATTTT. As protein: CASSFLRDTVSGNTIYF. Variable domain in full (rest from reference TRBV7-9 and TRBJ1-3): DTGVSQNPRHKITKRGQNVTFRCDPISEHNRLYWYRQTLGQGPEFLTYFQNEAQLEKSRLLSDRFSAERPKGSFSTLEIQRTEQGDSAMYLCASSFLRDTVSGNTIYFGEGSWLTVV.

The rearrangement links TRBV9 to TRBJ2-7, with TRBD1 matching 8 bases. Per the germline V gene, CDR1 is SGDLS and CDR2 is YYNGEE. V lost 5 bases to trimming and J lost 0 bases; unmatched junction nucleotides: 13. This CDR3 is built from 17 residues. The CDR3 spells CASSSGQGDVSSYEQYF. For the CDR3, the DNA is TGTGCCAGCAGTTCCGGACAGGGAGACGTAAGCTCCTACGAGCAGTACTTC.

The rearrangement uses TRBV29-1 and TRBJ2-7; possibly TRBD2 for D (5 bases). The germline gives CDR1 SQVTM, CDR2 ANQGSEA. The CDR3 has 11 residues. V was cut by 7 bases and J by 4 bases, with 11 bases left in between. The chain's CDR3 is CSGQLDYEQYF. In nucleotides, the CDR3 is TGCAGCGGCCAACTAGATTACGAGCAGTACTTC.

The rearrangement links TRBV9 to TRBJ1-1; D not resolved. The CDR3 loop spans 14 amino acids. In germline, CDR1 is SGDLS, CDR2 YYNGEE. V shed 0 bases and J shed 3 bases, with 9 bases lying between them. The CDR3 is CASSVGAPDTEAFF. The CDR3, as DNA: TGTGCCAGCAGCGTAGGAGCGCCGGACACTGAAGCTTTCTTT.

V usage is TRBV6-1 and J usage is TRBJ1-5; D call uncertain. The CDR3 has 13 amino acids. In germline, CDR1 is MNHNS, CDR2 SASEGT. Trimming shortened V by 5 bases and J by 6 bases, and 11 bases separated the two germline ends. CDR3 sequence: CASSRSGIQPQHF. CDR3 nucleotide sequence: TGTGCCAGCAGTAGAAGCGGAATTCAGCCCCAGCATTTT.

V gene TRBV28 combines with J gene TRBJ2-7; 7 bases match TRBD2. The CDR3 sequence is 18 residues long. V was pared by 7 bases and J by 0 bases, with 18 bases of the junction left unmatched. Germline-derived CDR1 and CDR2 are MDHEN and SYDVKM. CDR3 DNA sequence: TGTGCCAGCAACGCGGTCGGCGGGAGTAGGCCGACCTCCTACGAGCAGTACTTC. Its protein is CASNAVGGSRPTSYEQYF.